This record concerns one T cell receptor (beta chain) sequence. Its antigen is as yet unknown. The data originate from a study of cytomegalovirus exposure and HLA in healthy donors. Turning to the study itself: The approximately 120 validation repertoires were produced on the same platform as the 670 or so repertoires of the first cohort. This was reported in a later analysis.

Separate from the approximately 670-subject first cohort, the approximately 120-subject validation cohort was the one that the donors belonged to. Only in-frame clones appear in the TCRdb table, and some are missing; sequencing was by immunoSEQ multiplex PCR. The table has 110,000 or so clones, over 75% seen once. The V gene lost 4 bases and the J gene lost 2 bases, with 17 bases spanning the gap. CDR3 length: 15 amino acids. Per germline, CDR1 GTSNPN and CDR2 SVGIG (reference sequence). Points from the study as a whole: Associated with cytomegalovirus, according to the listing, were fewer than 200 TCR beta chains. As confirmed in vitro, a few CMV-associated chains were specific for CMV antigens.

This receptor was taken from a woman younger than 45 in good health and CMV-seronegative. The sequencing sample was made of PBMCs. This chain uses TRBV30 with TRBJ1-1; D is perhaps TRBD1 (5 bases). DNA for the CDR3: TGTGCCTGGACGAGGGGAGGATTTGCCAACACTGAAGCTTTCTTT. Its protein is CAWTRGGFANTEAFF.